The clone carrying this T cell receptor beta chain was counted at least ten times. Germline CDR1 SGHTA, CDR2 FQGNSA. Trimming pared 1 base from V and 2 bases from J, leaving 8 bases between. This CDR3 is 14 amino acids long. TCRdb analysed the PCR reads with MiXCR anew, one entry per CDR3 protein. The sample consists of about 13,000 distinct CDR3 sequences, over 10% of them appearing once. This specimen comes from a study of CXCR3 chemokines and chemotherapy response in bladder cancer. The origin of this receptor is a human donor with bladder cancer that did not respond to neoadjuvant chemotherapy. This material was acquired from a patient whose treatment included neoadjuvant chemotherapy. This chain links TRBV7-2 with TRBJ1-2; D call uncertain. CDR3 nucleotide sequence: TGTGCCAGCAGCTTAGACGGATTGAACTATGGCTACACCTTC. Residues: CASSLDGLNYGYTF.